The sequence of this T cell receptor (beta chain) was determined in a study of blood T cells in healthy people across ages (dated by TCRdb to the mid-2010s). Study-wide context: In model experiments, template switching captured about one uniquely barcoded TCR beta cDNA molecule for every two T cells. To track age-related changes in TCR beta repertoire diversity, the study relied on deep sequencing normalized with unique cDNA molecular identifiers. Four age groups were formed from the donors: young (average 16 years), middle-aged (around 37), aged (62) and long-lived (around 82). To avoid experimental bias, donors of different ages were spread randomly across the sequencing lanes. The study analyzed two additional independent replicas of 1 million unique cDNA reads from the same blood draw for two donors, one aged 18 to 29 and one aged 80 or older. The paper's findings and limits, for the study overall: Since profiling was done on bulk unsorted PBMCs, naive and antigen-experienced compartments could not be conclusively compared. The CMV infection status of donors was not known, potentially confounding age-related changes in expanded clonotypes. As age increased, observed TCR beta diversity per million T cells dropped in a roughly linear way, and a significant reduction was already evident by age 40. Estimates of total diversity based on one million sequenced T cells were considered lower bounds and underestimates. Compared with the aged group, the long-lived group had more naive CD4+ T cells, fewer expanded clones and increased TCR diversity, a pattern suggesting age selection. Observed TCR beta diversity correlated strongly with the percentage of naive T cells measured by flow cytometry.

This clonotype was seen many times. Its recognized antigen is unknown. Base quality data are lacking; no much larger clone is found one base away. V has 0 bases trimmed and J has 5 bases trimmed; junction bases matching no gene number 3. Its CDR3 holds 15 amino acids, cysteine through phenylalanine. The only DNA kept is the CDR3, 45 bases in frame from the first base. For CDR1 and CDR2, the germline V gene (reference sequence) lists DFQATT and SNEGSKA. The roughly 39 donors, aged 6 to 90 years, were systemically healthy Caucasian individuals from Russia. Around 10 milliliters of peripheral blood were drawn from each donor into EDTA-treated Vacutainer tubes. Ficoll-Paque density-gradient centrifugation was used to isolate PBMCs, with at least 7 million per sample. Total RNA, at least 6 micrograms per sample, was extracted from PBMCs with Trizol reagent. For every donor, flow cytometry on a PBMC aliquot measured the percentage of naive CD45RAhigh/CD27high T cells.

Library preparation employed 5' RACE. Sequencing was performed on an Illumina HiSeq 2500. A second about 7 to 12 cycle PCR used a sample-barcoded 5' primer and a J-beta primer mix. A template-switch 5' adaptor carrying 12 random nucleotides introduced a unique molecular identifier onto each TCR beta cDNA molecule. Each sample yielded at least 2.5 million CDR3-containing paired-end reads. First-strand cDNA synthesis was performed from all RNA using the Mint cDNA synthesis kit, with priming by a TRBC-specific oligonucleotide. After uracil-DNA glycosylase treatment, a first 18-cycle PCR used universal primers M1SS and BC2_uni_R on all cDNA. Per the authors' processing: For normalization, 1 million high-quality reads, each with a distinct molecular identifier, were randomly selected from each sample. Reads sharing molecular identifiers were discarded rather than binned into consensus sequences. CDR3 identification, clonotype clustering and error correction used MiTCR with a Q25 quality threshold and the strictest error-elimination algorithm. Lower-bound total TCR beta diversity was estimated with a nonparametric unseen species model using Euler transformation. Starting from the raw public reads, TCRdb applied fastp trimming at Q25, assembled clones with MiXCR and retained in-frame beta chains. Merged by CDR3 protein, the rows form single entries marked with the most common genes and DNA. The V and J calls shown here were made by TCRdb, not taken from the authors' results. This sample holds 1.5 million to 2 million distinct CDR3 sequences; approximately 28% were observed only once. Of the sample, 6.5% to 8.5% is held by the ten largest clones.

The receptor was isolated from a woman between 25 and 40 years old in good health. This sequence uses TRBV20-1 and TRBJ2-5; 13 central nucleotides agree with TRBD2. The sequenced sample was blood. The CDR3 corresponds to CSARELAGGPETQYF. Here is the DNA: TGCAGTGCTAGAGAACTAGCGGGAGGGCCGGAGACCCAGTACTTC.